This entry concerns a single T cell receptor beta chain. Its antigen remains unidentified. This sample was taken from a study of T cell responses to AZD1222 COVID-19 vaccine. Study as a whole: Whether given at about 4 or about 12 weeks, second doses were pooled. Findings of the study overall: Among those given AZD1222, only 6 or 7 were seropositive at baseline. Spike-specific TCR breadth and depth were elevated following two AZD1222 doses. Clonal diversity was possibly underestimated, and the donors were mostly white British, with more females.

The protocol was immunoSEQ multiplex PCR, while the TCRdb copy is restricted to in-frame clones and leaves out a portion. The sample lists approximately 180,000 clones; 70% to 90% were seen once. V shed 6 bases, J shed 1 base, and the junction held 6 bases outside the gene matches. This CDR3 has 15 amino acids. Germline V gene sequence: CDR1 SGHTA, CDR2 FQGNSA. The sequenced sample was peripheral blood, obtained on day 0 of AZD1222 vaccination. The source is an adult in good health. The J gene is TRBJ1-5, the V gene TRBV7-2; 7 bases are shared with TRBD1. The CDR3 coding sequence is TGTGCCAGCAGTTCGCGGACAGGAAGCAATCAGCCCCAGCATTTT. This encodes CASSSRTGSNQPQHF.